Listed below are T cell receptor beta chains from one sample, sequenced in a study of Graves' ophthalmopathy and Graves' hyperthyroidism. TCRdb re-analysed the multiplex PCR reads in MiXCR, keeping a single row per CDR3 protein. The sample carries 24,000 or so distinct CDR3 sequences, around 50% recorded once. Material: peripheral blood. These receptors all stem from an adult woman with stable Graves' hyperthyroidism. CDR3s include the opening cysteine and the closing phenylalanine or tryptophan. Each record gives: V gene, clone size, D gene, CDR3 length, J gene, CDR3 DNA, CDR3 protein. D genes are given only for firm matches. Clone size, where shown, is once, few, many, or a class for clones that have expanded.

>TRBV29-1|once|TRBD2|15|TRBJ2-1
TGCAGCGCGTTAGGACTAGCGGGAGGGCCAGATGAGCAGTTCTTC
CSALGLAGGPDEQFF
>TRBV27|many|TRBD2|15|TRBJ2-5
TGTGCCAGCAGTGGGAGGGGTTTGTACCAAGAGACCCAGTACTTC
CASSGRGLYQETQYF
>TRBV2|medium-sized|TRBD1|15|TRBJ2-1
TGTGCCAGCAGTCCGGGACAGGATCCCCTCAATGAGCAGCTCTTC
CASSPGQDPLNEQLF
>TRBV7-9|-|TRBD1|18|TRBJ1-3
TGTGCCAGCAGCCCCGGGACAGCTAGCTTTATCTCTGGAAACACCATATATTTT
CASSPGTASFISGNTIYF
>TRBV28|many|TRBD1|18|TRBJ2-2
TGTGCCAGCAGTTACCCGATCGGACAGGGGGCGCGAGGCGGGGAGCTGTTTTTT
CASSYPIGQGARGGELFF
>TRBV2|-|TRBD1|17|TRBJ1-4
TGTGCCAGATCCTGGGACCAGAACAGGGGGCTGCATGAAAAACTGTTTTTT
CARSWDQNRGLHEKLFF
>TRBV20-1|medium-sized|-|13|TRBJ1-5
TGCAGTGCCCCGGAACAGGTCAATCAGCCCCAGCATTTT
CSAPEQVNQPQHF
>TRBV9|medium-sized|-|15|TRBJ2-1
TGTGCCAGCAGCGCCATAATAGCCTCCTACAATGAGCAGTTCTTC
CASSAIIASYNEQFF
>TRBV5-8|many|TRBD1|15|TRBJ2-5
TGTGCCAGCAGCTTGGGAGACAGGGTGCAGGAGACCCAGTACTTC
CASSLGDRVQETQYF
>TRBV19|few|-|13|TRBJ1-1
TGTGCCAGTAGTACCATCAGCGGCACTGAAGCTTTCTTT
CASSTISGTEAFF
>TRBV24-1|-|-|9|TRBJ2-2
TGTGCGAACACCGGGGAGCTGTTTTTT
CANTGELFF
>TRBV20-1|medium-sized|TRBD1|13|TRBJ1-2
TGCAGTGCTAGAGATCCCGACAGGGGTGGCTACACCTTC
CSARDPDRGGYTF
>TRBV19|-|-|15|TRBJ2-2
TGTGCCAGTAGTATATCATGGGGGGCCCCCGGGGAGCTGTTTTTT
CASSISWGAPGELFF
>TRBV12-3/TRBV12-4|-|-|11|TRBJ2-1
TGTGTCAGCAGTTTTCTTGATGAGCAGCTCTTC
CVSSFLDEQLF
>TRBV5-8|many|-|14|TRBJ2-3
TGTGCCAGCAGCCCCACTGGGGGCACAGATACGCAGTATTTT
CASSPTGGTDTQYF
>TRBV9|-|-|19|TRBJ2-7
-
CASSLYICSARVRGHEQYF
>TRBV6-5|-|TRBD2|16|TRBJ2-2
TGTGCTAGCAGCCCCGGACTAGCTTTGAACTCCGGGGAGCTGTTTTTT
CASSPGLALNSGELFF
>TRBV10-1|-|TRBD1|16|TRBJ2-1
TGCGCCAGCAGTGAGAGGACAGGGGCACCCTACAATGAGCAGTTCTTC
CASSERTGAPYNEQFF
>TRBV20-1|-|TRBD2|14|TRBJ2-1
TGCAGTGCTCCGGGGGGCGGGAGGGCCCGTGAGCAGTTCTTC
CSAPGGGRAREQFF
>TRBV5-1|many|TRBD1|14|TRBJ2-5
TGCGCCAGCAGCTCGGGACAGCTCCAAGAGACCCAGTACTTC
CASSSGQLQETQYF
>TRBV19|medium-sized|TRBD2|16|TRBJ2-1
TGTGCCAGTACCCGAACGGGAGGGCTACCCTACAATGAGCAGTTCTTC
CASTRTGGLPYNEQFF
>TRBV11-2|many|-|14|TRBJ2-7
TGTGCCAGCAGCTTTGGGGGGCAGGGGGACGAGCAGTACTTC
CASSFGGQGDEQYF